A selection of T cell receptor beta chains follows, all from one sample in a study of blood T cell repertoires in COVID-19. Profiled with immunoSEQ multiplex PCR; TCRdb holds only in-frame clones, not every one. The repertoire consists of 150,000 to 200,000 clones, with approximately 80% occurring once and the leading ten covering about 7.7%. Sequencing was done on a sample of peripheral blood. All receptors come from a woman between 40 and 55 years old with COVID-19, enrolled during active disease. Each CDR3 is given with its conserved first and last residue. Fields, in order: J gene, V gene, clone size, D gene, CDR3 protein, CDR3 DNA. A D gene is named only where the DNA matches it firmly. Clone size is given for some rows only: seen once, a few or many times, or a class if the clone is expanded.

TRBJ2-2 | TRBV24-1 | NA | NA | CATSVTGDSGELFF | TGTGCCACCAGTGTTACGGGAGATTCCGGGGAGCTGTTTTTT
TRBJ1-2 | TRBV19 | NA | NA | CASSSTRGNYGYTF | TGTGCCAGTAGTTCGACGAGGGGGAACTATGGCTACACCTTC
TRBJ1-1 | TRBV7-3 | NA | NA | CASSLGGDTEAFF | TGTGCCAGCAGCTTAGGGGGGGACACTGAAGCTTTCTTT
TRBJ2-2 | TRBV6-6 | NA | NA | CASSSGLTTGELFF | TGTGCCAGCAGTTCGGGACTTACCACCGGGGAGCTGTTTTTT
TRBJ1-2 | TRBV14 | NA | NA | CASSQDRNSGYTF | TGTGCCAGCAGCCAAGATCGAAACTCTGGCTACACCTTC
TRBJ2-1 | TRBV6-5 | NA | NA | CASRFYNEQFF | TGTGCCAGCCGGTTCTACAATGAGCAGTTCTTC
TRBJ2-1 | TRBV29-1 | NA | NA | CSVDGSGEQFF | TGCAGCGTTGACGGGAGTGGTGAGCAGTTCTTC
TRBJ2-3 | TRBV3-1/TRBV3-2 | NA | TRBD2 | CASSQVPAGGWDTQYF | TGTGCCAGCAGCCAAGTTCCAGCGGGAGGATGGGATACGCAGTATTTT
TRBJ2-3 | TRBV19 | NA | NA | CASTTTGSTDTQYF | TGTGCCAGTACCACGACAGGTAGCACAGATACGCAGTATTTT
TRBJ2-5 | TRBV3-1/TRBV3-2 | NA | TRBD1 | CASSQDGQGGETQYF | TGTGCCAGCAGCCAAGATGGACAGGGCGGGGAGACCCAGTACTTC
TRBJ1-5 | TRBV19 | NA | NA | CASKEGPSNQPQHF | TGTGCCAGTAAGGAGGGTCCCAGCAATCAGCCCCAGCATTTT
TRBJ2-3 | TRBV21-1 | NA | NA | CASRAAGSWTDTQYF | TGTGCCAGCCGGGCTGCCGGGAGCTGGACAGATACGCAGTATTTT
TRBJ2-3 | TRBV24-1 | NA | NA | CATRGGGRTDTQYF | TGTGCCACGAGAGGGGGGGGACGGACAGATACGCAGTATTTT
TRBJ1-3 | TRBV7-9 | once | NA | CASSLPQGGNTIYF | TGTGCCAGCAGTCTTCCACAGGGAGGAAACACCATATATTTT
TRBJ2-2 | TRBV7-6 | NA | TRBD1 | CASSYTGASTGELFF | TGTGCCAGCAGCTATACAGGGGCGTCGACCGGGGAGCTGTTTTTT
TRBJ1-2 | TRBV6-5 | NA | NA | CASSYPINRVSYGYTF | TGTGCCAGCAGTTACCCAATAAACAGGGTGTCCTATGGCTACACCTTC
TRBJ1-2 | TRBV4-2 | NA | NA | CASSQEQTVFYGYTF | TGTGCCAGCAGCCAAGAACAGACAGTCTTCTATGGCTACACCTTC
TRBJ1-5 | TRBV5-6 | once | TRBD1 | CASSKSRQGYSNQPQHF | TGTGCCAGCAGCAAATCGAGACAGGGGTATAGCAATCAGCCCCAGCATTTT
TRBJ2-7 | TRBV6-1 | NA | TRBD1 | CASNPRTGKTYEQYF | TGTGCCAGCAACCCGCGGACAGGGAAAACCTACGAGCAGTACTTC
TRBJ1-2 | TRBV15 | NA | TRBD1 | CATSKTGTGRYGYTF | TGTGCCACCAGCAAAACCGGGACAGGCCGCTATGGCTACACCTTC
TRBJ2-3 | TRBV19 | NA | NA | CASSIGRVRRTDTQYF | TGTGCCAGTAGTATCGGTCGGGTCCGACGCACAGATACGCAGTATTTT
TRBJ2-2 | TRBV14 | NA | NA | CASSPAGPGELFF | TGTGCCAGCAGCCCCGCTGGCCCCGGGGAGCTGTTTTTT
TRBJ2-1 | TRBV7-3 | NA | NA | CASSFTGAGEQFF | TGTGCCAGCAGCTTTACAGGGGCGGGGGAGCAGTTCTTC
TRBJ2-2 | TRBV19 | NA | TRBD2 | CASSSPGGPNTGELFF | TGTGCCAGTAGTTCCCCGGGAGGGCCGAACACCGGGGAGCTGTTTTTT
TRBJ1-1 | TRBV5-1 | NA | NA | CASSLGHSGTLNTEAFF | TGCGCCAGCAGCTTGGGACATTCGGGAACCTTGAACACTGAAGCTTTCTTT
TRBJ1-4 | TRBV4-2 | NA | TRBD1 | CASSLQVGQGRHEKLFF | TGTGCCAGCAGCCTGCAGGTGGGACAGGGAAGGCATGAAAAACTGTTTTTT
TRBJ1-3 | TRBV12-3/TRBV12-4 | NA | NA | CASNTRSGNTIYF | TGTGCCAGCAACACCCGCTCTGGAAACACCATATATTTT
TRBJ1-5 | TRBV2 | NA | TRBD1 | CASSSTGGNQPQHF | TGTGCCAGCAGTTCGACAGGGGGCAATCAGCCCCAGCATTTT
TRBJ1-2 | TRBV19 | NA | NA | CASQPGASGYGYTF | TGTGCCAGTCAACCAGGGGCGAGTGGCTATGGCTACACCTTC
TRBJ2-2 | TRBV7-9 | NA | NA | CASTTFGTLNTGELFF | TGTGCCAGCACCACCTTTGGGACTTTGAACACCGGGGAGCTGTTTTTT
TRBJ2-7 | TRBV30 | NA | TRBD2 | CAWSGMGLAGSYEQYF | TGTGCCTGGAGTGGAATGGGACTAGCGGGGTCCTACGAGCAGTACTTC
TRBJ1-2 | TRBV30 | NA | TRBD1 | CACQPVDRVWGYGYTF | TGTGCCTGCCAACCGGTGGACAGGGTATGGGGCTATGGCTACACCTTC
TRBJ2-2 | TRBV13 | NA | NA | CASSHQGGAGELFF | TGTGCCAGCAGCCACCAAGGGGGGGCCGGGGAGCTGTTTTTT
TRBJ2-3 | TRBV19 | many | NA | CASSITGTDTQYF | TGTGCCAGTAGTATCACGGGCACAGATACGCAGTATTTT
TRBJ1-1 | TRBV18 | NA | TRBD1 | CASSSQGAWTEAFF | TGTGCCAGCTCATCCCAGGGGGCGTGGACTGAAGCTTTCTTT
TRBJ2-4 | TRBV6-1 | NA | TRBD1 | CASSKGGRVSAKNIQYF | TGTGCCAGCAGTAAAGGGGGCAGGGTAAGTGCCAAAAACATTCAGTACTTC
TRBJ1-5 | TRBV5-1 | NA | NA | CASSAGPNQPQHF | TGCGCCAGCAGCGCAGGCCCCAATCAGCCCCAGCATTTT
TRBJ1-6 | TRBV6-5 | NA | NA | CASSYDIVYNSPLHF | TGTGCCAGCAGTTACGACATAGTCTATAATTCACCCCTCCACTTT
TRBJ2-1 | TRBV10-1 | NA | NA | CASNDLPGTSNEQFF | TGCGCCAGCAACGACCTTCCCGGGACTTCCAATGAGCAGTTCTTC
TRBJ1-6 | TRBV3-1/TRBV3-2 | NA | NA | CASSTGYPPLHF | TGTGCCAGCAGCACGGGGTATCCACCCCTCCACTTT